One T cell receptor beta chain is described in this entry. Its antigen is undetermined. The donors formed part of the roughly 110-subject validation cohort, distinct from the roughly 620-subject first cohort. The table came from immunoSEQ multiplex PCR; TCRdb's copy has only in-frame clones and leaves some out. The data hold about 160,000 clones, with about 90% observed a single time. The CDR3 consists of 16 residues. Germline assignment: CDR1 MNHEY and CDR2 SMNVEV (reference sequence). V was trimmed by 6 bases and J by 5 bases, leaving 23 bases between them. These data belong to a study of cytomegalovirus exposure and HLA in healthy donors. Study-level points and caveats: The finding came from a later analysis; first-cohort TCR clusters tended to co-occur in the 95 to 150 validation repertoires.

The gene calls are TRBV27 and TRBJ2-7, with D possibly being TRBD2 (6 bases). Sequenced: PBMCs. The receptor was derived from a young woman in good health and CMV-seropositive. This chain's CDR3 is CASRLSAGRRAHEQYF. For the CDR3, the DNA is TGTGCCAGCAGACTATCTGCGGGACGCCGGGCCCACGAGCAGTACTTC.